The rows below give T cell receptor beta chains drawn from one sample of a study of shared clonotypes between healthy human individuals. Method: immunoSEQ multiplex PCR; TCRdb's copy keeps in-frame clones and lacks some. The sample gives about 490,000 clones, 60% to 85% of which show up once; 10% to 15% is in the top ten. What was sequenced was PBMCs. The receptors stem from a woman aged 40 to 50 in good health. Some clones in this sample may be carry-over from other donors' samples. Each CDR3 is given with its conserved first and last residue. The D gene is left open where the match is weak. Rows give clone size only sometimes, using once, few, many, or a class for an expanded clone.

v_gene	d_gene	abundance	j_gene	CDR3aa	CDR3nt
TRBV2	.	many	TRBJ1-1	CASSQPQRGTEAFF	TGTGCCAGCAGTCAACCCCAACGGGGCACTGAAGCTTTCTTT
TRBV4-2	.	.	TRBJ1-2	CASSQVRAGANYGYTF	TGTGCCAGCAGCCAAGTTAGGGCAGGGGCCAACTATGGCTACACCTTC
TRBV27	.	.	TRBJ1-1	CASSLSVGVGVSEAFF	TGTGCCAGCAGTTTATCGGTGGGAGTAGGAGTTTCTGAAGCTTTCTTT
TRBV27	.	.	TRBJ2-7	CASSPPGRGAEQYF	TGTGCCAGCAGTCCGCCGGGACGGGGGGCCGAGCAGTACTTC
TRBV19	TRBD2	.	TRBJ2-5	CASSIDSGGVGTQYF	TGTGCCAGTAGTATAGATTCGGGGGGAGTAGGGACCCAGTACTTC
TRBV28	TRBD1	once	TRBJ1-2	CASSFSGTAYGYTF	TGTGCCAGCAGTTTTTCCGGGACAGCCTATGGCTACACCTTC
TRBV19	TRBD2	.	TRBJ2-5	CASSDGLAGGETQYF	TGTGCCAGTAGCGACGGACTAGCGGGAGGGGAGACCCAGTACTTC
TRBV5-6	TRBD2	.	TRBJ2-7	CASSFTSGATSYEQYF	TGTGCCAGCAGCTTCACTAGCGGGGCGACCTCCTACGAGCAGTACTTC
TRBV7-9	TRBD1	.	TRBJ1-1	CASSLYRGQVHTEAFF	TGTGCCAGCAGCTTATACAGGGGGCAGGTTCATACTGAAGCTTTCTTT
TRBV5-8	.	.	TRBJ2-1	CASSRASYNEQFF	TGTGCCAGCAGCAGGGCATCCTACAATGAGCAGTTCTTC
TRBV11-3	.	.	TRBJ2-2	CASSAGPGMGTGELFF	TGTGCCAGCAGCGCCGGCCCCGGGATGGGGACCGGGGAGCTGTTTTTT
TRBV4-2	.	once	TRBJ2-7	CASSHATSNEQYF	TGTGCCAGCAGCCACGCAACTAGCAACGAGCAGTACTTC
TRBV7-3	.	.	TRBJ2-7	CASSLEAGAEQYF	TGTGCCAGCAGCTTAGAGGCGGGGGCCGAGCAGTACTTC
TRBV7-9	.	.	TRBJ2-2	CASSLARAGELFF	TGTGCCAGCAGCTTAGCTCGAGCCGGGGAGCTGTTTTTT
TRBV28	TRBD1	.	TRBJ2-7	CASSGRQGVLYEQYF	TGTGCCAGCAGTGGACGACAGGGAGTGTTGTACGAGCAGTACTTC
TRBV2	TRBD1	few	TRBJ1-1	CASSVGQGIEAFF	TGTGCCAGCAGTGTGGGACAGGGGATTGAAGCTTTCTTT
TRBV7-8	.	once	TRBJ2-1	CASTPGPYNEQFF	TGTGCCAGCACCCCGGGGCCATACAATGAGCAGTTCTTC
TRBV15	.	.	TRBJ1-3	CATSRDVQGSGNTIYF	TGTGCCACCAGCAGAGATGTCCAGGGTTCTGGAAACACCATATATTTT
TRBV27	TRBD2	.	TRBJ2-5	CASSSHLAGGPPQYF	TGTGCCAGCAGTTCACATCTAGCGGGAGGGCCCCCCCAGTACTTC
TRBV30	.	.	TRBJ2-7	CAWSVETYEQYF	TGTGCCTGGAGTGTAGAAACCTACGAGCAGTACTTC
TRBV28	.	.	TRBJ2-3	CASSPPSTDTQYF	TGTGCCAGCAGTCCCCCAAGCACAGATACGCAGTATTTT
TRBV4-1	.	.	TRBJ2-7	CASSRPQGGRNSYEQYF	TGCGCCAGCAGCCGCCCCCAGGGCGGACGAAACTCCTACGAGCAGTACTTC
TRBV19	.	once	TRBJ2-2	CASSITGTDTGELFF	TGTGCCAGTAGTATCACGGGGACCGACACCGGGGAGCTGTTTTTT
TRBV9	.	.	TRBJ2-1	CASSVGNYNEQFF	TGTGCCAGCAGCGTCGGGAATTACAATGAGCAGTTCTTC
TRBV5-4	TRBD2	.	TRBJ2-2	CASRSSGTGELFF	TGTGCCAGCAGATCTAGCGGCACCGGGGAGCTGTTTTTT
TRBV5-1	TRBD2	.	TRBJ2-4	CASSLARGGSMDIQYF	TGCGCCAGCAGCTTGGCGCGGGGCGGGAGTATGGACATTCAGTACTTC
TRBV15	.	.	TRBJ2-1	CATSSRDNSYNEQFF	TGTGCCACCAGCAGCCGGGACAACTCCTACAATGAGCAGTTCTTC
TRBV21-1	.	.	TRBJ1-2	CASIRGGGLNYGYTF	TGTGCCAGCATCCGAGGCGGCGGACTAAACTATGGCTACACCTTC
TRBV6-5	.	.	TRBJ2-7	CASSPPLGGSYEQYF	TGTGCCAGCAGTCCACCTTTAGGCGGATCCTACGAGCAGTACTTC
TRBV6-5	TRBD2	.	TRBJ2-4	CASSSPTSGKNIQYF	TGTGCCAGCAGCTCCCCGACTAGCGGCAAAAACATTCAGTACTTC
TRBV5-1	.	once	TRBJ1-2	CASRFRQEANYGYTF	TGCGCCAGCAGGTTTAGGCAGGAGGCTAACTATGGCTACACCTTC
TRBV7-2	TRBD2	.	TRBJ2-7	CASSLEAGRVYEQYF	TGTGCCAGCAGCTTAGAGGCCGGGAGGGTCTACGAGCAGTACTTC
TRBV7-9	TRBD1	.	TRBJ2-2	CASSSQGARTGELFF	TGTGCCAGCAGCTCCCAGGGGGCGCGCACCGGGGAGCTGTTTTTT
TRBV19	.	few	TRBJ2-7	CASSPAFLYEQYF	TGTGCCTCCTCCCCGGCTTTTCTCTACGAGCAGTACTTC
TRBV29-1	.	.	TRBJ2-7	CSVGSSYEQYF	TGCAGCGTTGGGAGTTCCTACGAGCAGTACTTC
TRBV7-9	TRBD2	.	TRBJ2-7	CASSLALVAGDYEQYF	TGTGCCAGCAGCTTAGCGTTGGTAGCGGGCGATTACGAGCAGTACTTC
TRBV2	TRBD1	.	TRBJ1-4	CASSQGQDEKLFF	TGTGCCAGCAGTCAGGGACAGGATGAAAAACTGTTTTTT
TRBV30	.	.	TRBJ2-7	CAWGGGIYEQYF	TGTGCCTGGGGAGGCGGGATATACGAGCAGTACTTC
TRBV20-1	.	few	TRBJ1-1	CSAAGPQEAFF	TGCAGTGCCGCGGGGCCCCAAGAAGCTTTCTTT
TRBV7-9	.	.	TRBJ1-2	CASSLRGGYTF	TGTGCCAGCAGCTTACGGGGAGGCTACACCTTC
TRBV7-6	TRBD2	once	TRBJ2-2	CASSPLAGTNTGELFF	TGTGCCAGCAGCCCCCTAGCGGGAACCAACACCGGGGAGCTGTTTTTT
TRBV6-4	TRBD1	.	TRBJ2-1	CASSEGQGAHNEQFF	TGTGCCAGCAGTGAGGGACAGGGGGCTCACAATGAGCAGTTCTTC
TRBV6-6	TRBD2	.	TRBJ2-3	CASRAGTSGSTDTQYF	TGTGCCAGCAGGGCCGGGACTAGCGGTAGCACAGATACGCAGTATTTT
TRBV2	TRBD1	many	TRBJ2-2	CASSERGQGTGELFF	TGTGCCAGCAGTGAGAGGGGGCAAGGCACCGGGGAGCTGTTTTTT
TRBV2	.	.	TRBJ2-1	CASNLGTLRNEQFF	TGTGCCAGCAATCTGGGGACCCTAAGGAATGAGCAGTTCTTC
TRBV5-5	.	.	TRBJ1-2	CASSLWQNGYTF	TGTGCCAGCAGCTTGTGGCAGAATGGCTACACCTTC
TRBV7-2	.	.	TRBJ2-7	CASSPSLGAYEQYF	TGTGCCAGCAGCCCCTCGTTGGGGGCCTACGAGCAGTACTTC
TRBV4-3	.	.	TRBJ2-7	CASSLGLDTYEQYF	TGCGCCAGCAGCCTAGGGCTAGACACCTACGAGCAGTACTTC
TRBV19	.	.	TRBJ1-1	CASSIAGRRTDKNTEAFF	TGTGCCAGTAGTATCGCCGGGCGGAGGACAGATAAGAACACTGAAGCTTTCTTT
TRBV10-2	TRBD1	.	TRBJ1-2	CASRKGQGDNYGYTF	TGCGCCAGCAGGAAGGGACAGGGGGACAACTATGGCTACACCTTC
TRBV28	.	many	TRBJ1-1	CASSLTAGRNTEAFF	TGTGCCAGCAGTTTAACGGCAGGGAGGAACACTGAAGCTTTCTTT
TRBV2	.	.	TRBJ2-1	CASGPLRDEQFF	TGTGCCAGCGGGCCTCTACGGGATGAGCAGTTCTTC
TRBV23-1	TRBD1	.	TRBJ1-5	CASSQSSSGQGAQPQHF	TGCGCCAGCAGTCAATCGTCCAGCGGACAGGGGGCTCAGCCCCAGCATTTT
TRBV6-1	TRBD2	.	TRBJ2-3	CASSEALYGGSDTQYF	TGTGCCAGCAGTGAAGCGCTTTACGGGGGGTCAGATACGCAGTATTTT
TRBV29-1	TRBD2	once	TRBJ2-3	CSVERLAGTDTQYF	TGCAGCGTTGAGAGGCTAGCGGGCACAGATACGCAGTATTTT
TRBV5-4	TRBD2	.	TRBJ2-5	CASSPLAGGPETQYF	TGTGCCAGCAGCCCTCTAGCGGGAGGGCCGGAGACCCAGTACTTC
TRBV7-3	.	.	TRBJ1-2	CASSPSRGAEGYTF	TGTGCCAGCAGCCCCAGCCGGGGGGCGGAAGGCTACACCTTC
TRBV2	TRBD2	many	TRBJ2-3	CASSERGSGSSEDTQYF	TGTGCCAGCAGTGAACGGGGTAGCGGGAGCTCGGAAGATACGCAGTATTTT
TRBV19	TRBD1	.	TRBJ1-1	CASSNPNRGSNTEAFF	TGTGCCAGTAGTAACCCTAACAGGGGTTCGAACACTGAAGCTTTCTTT